Each of the 16 T cell receptor beta chains below was sequenced from the same sample in a study of blood T cell repertoires in COVID-19. Repertoires were generated with immunoSEQ multiplex PCR, while TCRdb's copy carries only in-frame clones and drops some. This sample has roughly 49,000 clones, with 70% to 85% found just once. Sequenced: peripheral blood. The receptors were sampled from a man aged 50 to 60 with active COVID-19.

This chain uses TRBV10-3 with TRBJ2-7; D unclear. The V gene lost 4 bases and the J gene lost 3 bases, with 4 bases spanning the gap. The CDR3 runs 11 residues. Germline CDR1 and CDR2: ENHRY and SYGVKD. The CDR3 here is CAISVFYEQYF. DNA for the CDR3: TGTGCCATCAGTGTCTTCTACGAGCAGTACTTC.

The chain recombines TRBV7-2 with TRBJ1-1; 7 bases are a match to TRBD1. Germline assignment: CDR1 SGHTA and CDR2 FQGNSA. The CDR3 loop spans 14 amino acids. Germline trimming cut 7 bases from V and 2 bases from J; bases unmatched to any gene: 7. The CDR3 region has the DNA TGTGCCAGCATCCCGACAGGGATAAACACTGAAGCTTTCTTT. Translated, it gives CASIPTGINTEAFF.

This clone appeared a few times. The V gene is TRBV4-1, the J gene TRBJ1-3; possibly TRBD1 for D (5 bases). CDR1 MGHRA and CDR2 YSYEKL come from the germline V gene. The V gene lost 3 bases and the J gene lost 2 bases, with 11 bases spanning the gap. The CDR3 has 15 amino acids. CDR3 DNA sequence: TGCGCCAGCAGCCACGATACAGGACCTGGAAACACCATATATTTT. Translation: CASSHDTGPGNTIYF.

The rearrangement uses TRBV7-8 and TRBJ2-3; 7 bases map to TRBD2. The V segment lost 5 bases and the J segment 2 bases; nucleotides outside the gene matches: 4. In germline, CDR1 is SGHVS, CDR2 FQNEAQ. The CDR3 runs to 14 residues. In DNA, the CDR3 is TGTGCCAGCAGCCCGGGGACTACCACAGATACGCAGTATTTT. Translation gives CASSPGTTTDTQYF.

The chain couples TRBV10-3 to TRBJ2-1; 8 bases match TRBD2. V lost 8 bases and J lost 8; bases outside the gene matches: 8. Germline CDR1 reads ENHRY; CDR2 reads SYGVKD. The CDR3 spans 13 residues. In DNA, the CDR3 is TGTGCCATCGGTAACGGGGGGGCCGATGAGCAGTTCTTC. Translated: CAIGNGGADEQFF.

J is TRBJ1-5 and V is TRBV19, with D perhaps matching TRBD1 (5 bases). Per germline, CDR1 LNHDA and CDR2 SQIVND (reference sequence). Deletions cut 6 bases from V and 3 bases from J, with 18 bases between. The CDR3 sequence is 16 residues long. Written as DNA, the CDR3 is TGTGCCAGTAGCCCCACAGGAGTCGGTTCCAATCAGCCCCAGCATTTT. This gives the protein CASSPTGVGSNQPQHF.

This clone was detected only once. V gene TRBV3-1 (or the pseudogene TRBV3-2) combines with J gene TRBJ2-1, with D unclear. The length of the CDR3 is 12 residues. Germline-derived CDR1 and CDR2 are LGHDT and YNNKEL (reference sequence). V lost 3 bases and J lost 7, with 7 bases in between. The CDR3: CASSQAWNEQFF. In DNA form, the CDR3 reads TGTGCCAGCAGCCAGGCATGGAATGAGCAGTTCTTC.

The chain employs TRBV9 and TRBJ2-3, with 10 positions matching TRBD1. The CDR3 runs 16 residues. V gave up 0 bases and J gave up 6 bases; unmatched junction bases: 7. Germline-derived CDR1 and CDR2 are SGDLS and YYNGEE. Written as DNA, the CDR3 is TGTGCCAGCAGCGTAGCCATGGGACAGGGGAGGGATACGCAGTATTTT. Its translation: CASSVAMGQGRDTQYF.

The chain has TRBV5-1 and TRBJ1-1, with 12 bases lining up with TRBD1. V dropped 4 bases and J dropped 5; count of bases not matched to a gene: 6. The CDR3 loop spans 15 amino acids. Germline V gene data show CDR1 as SGHRS and CDR2 as YFSETQ. CDR3 region: CASSAPGQGATEAFF. CDR3 coding DNA: TGCGCCAGCAGCGCACCGGGACAGGGGGCTACTGAAGCTTTCTTT. The variable domain in full, completed from reference TRBV5-1 and TRBJ1-1, reads KAGVTQTPRYLIKTRGQQVTLSCSPISGHRSVSWYQQTPGQGLQFLFEYFSETQRNKGNFPGRFSGRQFSNSRSEMNVSTLELGDSALYLCASSAPGQGATEAFFGQGTRLTVV.

This clone was found a few times. The V gene is TRBV24-1, the J gene TRBJ1-1; TRBD1 is a possible D gene (5 bases). This CDR3 has 15 residues. V was cut by 5 bases and J by 4 bases, with 16 bases left in between. Germline V lookup: CDR1 KGHDR, CDR2 SFDVKD. In nucleotides, the CDR3 is TGTGCCACCAGTGCCCTAACGGGGACTGGCACTGAAGCTTTCTTT. Its protein is CATSALTGTGTEAFF.

The CDR3 spells CASSKDNANQPQHF. The CDR3 nucleotides read TGCGCCAGCAGCAAGGACAACGCCAATCAGCCCCAGCATTTT. The chain employs TRBV5-1 and TRBJ1-5; tentative D call: TRBD1 (5 bases). Trimming left V 4 bases short and J 3 bases short, with 11 bases between. CDR1 and CDR2 (germline): SGHRS, YFSETQ. CDR3 size: 14 residues.

The chain uses TRBV4-1 and TRBJ1-2; 7 nucleotides agree with TRBD1. Per germline, CDR1 MGHRA and CDR2 YSYEKL. This CDR3 region has 19 residues. J lost 1 base, V lost 0 bases, and 14 bases had no gene match. The DNA of the CDR3 is TGCGCCAGCAGCCAAGACGCGAATCCCCAGAGGGGGCGTAACTATGGCTACACCTTC. Translating gives CASSQDANPQRGRNYGYTF.

J is TRBJ2-1 and V is TRBV18; 7 bases align to TRBD1. V lost 3 bases to trimming and J lost 8 bases; unmatched junction nucleotides: 7. CDR3 size: 14 residues. Germline CDR1 KGHSH, CDR2 LQKENI. The CDR3 here is CASSPLDRADEQFF. CDR3 DNA sequence: TGTGCCAGCTCACCGTTAGACAGGGCGGATGAGCAGTTCTTC. The full variable domain, its missing parts supplied by reference TRBV18 and TRBJ2-1, is NAGVMQNPRHLVRRRGQEARLRCSPMKGHSHVYWYRQLPEEGLKFMVYLQKENIIDESGMPKERFSAEFPKEGPSILRIQQVVRGDSAAYFCASSPLDRADEQFFGPGTRLTVL.

The rearrangement joins TRBV7-6 to TRBJ2-1; D remains unclear. The V and J ends lost 0 bases and 5 bases respectively, with 11 bases between them. CDR3 length: 15 residues. Germline CDR1 SGHVS, CDR2 FNYEAQ. In DNA, the CDR3 is TGTGCCAGCAGCTTAGCCCCAATCCAGGACAATGAGCAGTTCTTC. Translation: CASSLAPIQDNEQFF.

The rearrangement links TRBV9 to TRBJ2-7; D call uncertain. V was clipped by 0 bases and J by 7 bases, with 11 bases between them. The germline CDR1 and CDR2 sequences are SGDLS and YYNGEE. The CDR3 covers 13 residues. CDR3 DNA sequence: TGTGCCAGCAGCGTAGGTGTGAGTACTGAGCAGTACTTC. This codes for CASSVGVSTEQYF.

V and J are TRBV28 and TRBJ2-3, with 8 bases lining up with TRBD2. Germline trimming cut 2 bases from V and 8 bases from J; bases unmatched to any gene: 9. This CDR3 is 15 amino acids long. The germline V gene encodes CDR1 MDHEN and CDR2 SYDVKM. The CDR3 DNA reads as TGTGCCAGCAGTTTAGCGGGGGGTGTCCTGGGTACGCAGTATTTT. Residues: CASSLAGGVLGTQYF.